This T cell receptor beta chain was found in a study of shared clonotypes between healthy human individuals. Study-level background: Three plates were used per donor for CD4 naive, three for CD4 memory, two for CD8 naive and one for CD8 memory.

Study outcomes and limitations: The study found lower generation probabilities in non-shared clonotypes than in those shared by all four donors.

Positively selected for CCR7, the CD45RO-negative cells used as naive CD8 cells excluded terminally differentiated effector memory CD45RA+ cells. Participating donors were healthy, HIV-negative adults free of recent acute infections or vaccinations. V was cut by 2 bases and J by 1 base, with 12 bases left in between. Germline CDR1 SGDLS, CDR2 YYNGEE. The CDR3 runs 15 residues. Deep-level settings were used for running the assay. Measured with immunoSEQ multiplex PCR; TCRdb has only the in-frame clones, and not every one. The table has approximately 2,000,000 clones, roughly 95% seen once. A remark on this clone: The target antigen is unknown.

Source material: naive CD8+ T cells from PBMCs. The clonotype was recovered from a man between 18 and 35 years old in good health. Some clones in this sample may be carry-over from other donors' samples. The J gene is TRBJ1-1, the V gene TRBV9; tentatively, D is TRBD1 (6 bases). CDR3 sequence reads: CASSVEDRPNTEAFF. The CDR3, as DNA: TGTGCCAGCAGCGTTGAAGACAGGCCGAACACTGAAGCTTTCTTT. Drawing the rest from reference TRBV9 and TRBJ1-1, the complete variable domain is DSGVTQTPKHLITATGQRVTLRCSPRSGDLSVYWYQQSLDQGLQFLIQYYNGEERAKGNILERFSAQQFPDLHSELNLSSLELGDSALYFCASSVEDRPNTEAFFGQGTRLTVV.